This T cell receptor (beta chain) was observed in a study of PD-L1 blockade in urothelial cancer. Across the study: Bladder-origin urothelial cancer in males covered about 85% of the roughly 29 patients.

This CDR3 has 15 residues. Germline V gives CDR1 SGHRS, CDR2 YFSETQ. The trim removed 0 bases at V and 5 bases at J, leaving 5 bases unmatched. In the case of this clone: The antigen is not known.

Indicated time point: peripheral blood 6 weeks after treatment start. Study-level results: Clonality of blood TCR below the median before treatment predicted better survival.

Method: immunoSEQ multiplex PCR; TCRdb's copy keeps in-frame clones and lacks some. The data show around 40,000 clones, roughly 86% seen once. The sequences come from PBMCs, collected around atezolizumab (anti-PD-L1) treatment. This sequence was found in a man between 60 and 75 years old with urothelial cancer. V usage is TRBV5-1 and J usage is TRBJ2-1, with TRBD2 matching over 7 bases. Here the CDR3 DNA reads TGCGCCAGCAGCTTGGATCTAGCGGCCAACAATGAGCAGTTCTTC. It translates to CASSLDLAANNEQFF. Full variable domain (rest looked up from reference TRBV5-1 and TRBJ2-1): KAGVTQTPRYLIKTRGQQVTLSCSPISGHRSVSWYQQTPGQGLQFLFEYFSETQRNKGNFPGRFSGRQFSNSRSEMNVSTLELGDSALYLCASSLDLAANNEQFFGPGTRLTVL.